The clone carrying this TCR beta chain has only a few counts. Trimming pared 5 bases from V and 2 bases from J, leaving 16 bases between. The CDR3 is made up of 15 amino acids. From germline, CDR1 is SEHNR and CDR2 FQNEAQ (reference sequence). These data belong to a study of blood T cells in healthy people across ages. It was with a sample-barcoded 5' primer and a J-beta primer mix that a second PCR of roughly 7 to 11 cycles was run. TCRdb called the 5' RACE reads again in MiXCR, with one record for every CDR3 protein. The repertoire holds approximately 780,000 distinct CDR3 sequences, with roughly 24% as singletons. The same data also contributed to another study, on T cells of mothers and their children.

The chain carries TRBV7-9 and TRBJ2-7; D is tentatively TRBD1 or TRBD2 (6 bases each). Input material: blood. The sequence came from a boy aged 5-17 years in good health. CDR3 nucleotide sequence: TGTGCCAGCAGCCCTGGTGGGGGGCCGCCCTACGAGCAGTACTTC. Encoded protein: CASSPGGGPPYEQYF.